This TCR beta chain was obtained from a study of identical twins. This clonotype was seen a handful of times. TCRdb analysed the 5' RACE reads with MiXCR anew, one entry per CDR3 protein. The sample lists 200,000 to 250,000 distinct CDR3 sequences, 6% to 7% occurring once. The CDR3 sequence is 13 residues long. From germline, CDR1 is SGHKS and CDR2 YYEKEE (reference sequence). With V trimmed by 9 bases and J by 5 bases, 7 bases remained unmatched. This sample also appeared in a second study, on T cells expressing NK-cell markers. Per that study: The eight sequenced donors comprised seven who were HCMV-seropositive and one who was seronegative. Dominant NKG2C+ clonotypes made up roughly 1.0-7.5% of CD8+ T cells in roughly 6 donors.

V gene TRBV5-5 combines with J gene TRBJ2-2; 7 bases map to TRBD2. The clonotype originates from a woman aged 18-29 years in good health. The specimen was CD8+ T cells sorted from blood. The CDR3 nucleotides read TGTGCCACCCGGGGGGAGGAGACCGGGGAGCTGTTTTTT. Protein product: CATRGEETGELFF.